The 22 T cell receptor beta chains below all came from one sample that was sequenced in a study of blood T cell repertoires in COVID-19. TCRdb keeps only in-frame clones here, not all; method: immunoSEQ multiplex PCR. The sample consists of about 200,000 clones, 75% to 90% of them appearing once. The sequencing sample was made of peripheral blood. The source of these receptors is a man aged 55-75 years with acute or convalescent COVID-19.

V gene TRBV9 combines with J gene TRBJ1-2; the D is unclear. Between the trimmed V and J ends, which lost 0 bases and 7 bases, there was a span of 13 bases. There are 14 residues in the CDR3. The germline CDR1 and CDR2 sequences are SGDLS and YYNGEE. The CDR3 is CASSVDGASTGYTF. Written as DNA, the CDR3 is TGTGCCAGCAGCGTAGACGGAGCATCCACTGGCTACACCTTC.

This clone was counted a few times. The sample carries other DNA sequences with the same CDR3. The rearrangement links TRBV5-4 to TRBJ1-1; D gene ambiguous. The CDR3 sequence is 12 residues long. V gave up 4 bases and J gave up 5 bases, with 9 bases separating them. From germline, CDR1 is SGHNT and CDR2 YYREEE (reference sequence). The CDR3 DNA follows: TGTGCCAGCAGCCCCGGGGATACTGAAGCTTTCTTT. Translated: CASSPGDTEAFF.

By share, this clone ranks as medium-sized. J is TRBJ1-1 and V is TRBV15; TRBD1 might be the D (5 bases). Germline V CDR1 and CDR2: LNHNV, YYDKDF (reference sequence). The CDR3 consists of 15 residues. Deletions cut 1 base from V and 10 bases from J, with 19 bases between. The DNA of the CDR3 is TGTGCCACCAGCAGAGGTTGGGAACAGGCCCTCGGAGCTTTCTTT. Translation: CATSRGWEQALGAFF.

The CDR3 nucleotides read TGTGCCAGCTCGACCAACGGGGGGGCCAACGTCCTGACTTTC. Translating gives CASSTNGGANVLTF. V is TRBV18 and J is TRBJ2-6; D is uncertain. The CDR3 is 14 amino acids. From germline, CDR1 is KGHSH and CDR2 LQKENI. The V and J ends lost 6 bases and 4 bases respectively, with 10 bases between them. The full variable domain, completed using reference TRBV18 and TRBJ2-6, is NAGVMQNPRHLVRRRGQEARLRCSPMKGHSHVYWYRQLPEEGLKFMVYLQKENIIDESGMPKERFSAEFPKEGPSILRIQQVVRGDSAAYFCASSTNGGANVLTFGAGSRLTVL.

The rearrangement uses TRBV10-2 and TRBJ1-5, with 9 bases that match TRBD1. The CDR3 contains 14 residues. CDR1 is WSHSY, CDR2 SAAADI, per germline. V was clipped by 10 bases and J by 6 bases; unmatched bases: 10. The CDR3 DNA reads TGCGCCACCCGGGACAGGGTTTTAGGTCAGCCCCAGCATTTT. This sequence encodes CATRDRVLGQPQHF.

CDR3 sequence reads: CASSIDSTYGYTF. Written as DNA, the CDR3 is TGTGCCAGCAGCATAGACAGTACTTATGGCTACACCTTC. The V call is TRBV21-1, the J call TRBJ1-2; the table gives TRBD1 as D, unverified against the DNA. TRBV21-1 is a pseudogene segment. The CDR3 runs 13 residues.

The chain has TRBV4-3 and TRBJ2-7; 7 nucleotides line up with TRBD1. This CDR3 region has 14 residues. V lost 0 bases and J lost 5; bases outside the gene matches: 4. CDR1 is LGHNA and CDR2 is YSLEER in the germline V gene. CDR3 bases: TGCGCCAGCAGCCAAGAAGGGCAGGGGGACGAGCAGTACTTC. Protein product: CASSQEGQGDEQYF.

J is TRBJ2-5 and V is TRBV19; D is undetermined. The CDR3 length is 14 residues. CDR1 is LNHDA, CDR2 SQIVND, per germline (reference sequence). Trimming removed 6 bases from V and 3 bases from J, with 14 bases in between. The CDR3 spells CASSYSDLEETQYF. The CDR3 DNA reads as TGTGCCAGTAGCTACTCTGATTTAGAAGAGACCCAGTACTTC.

CDR3 loop: CATSRDLGSSYEQYF. Written as DNA, the CDR3 is TGTGCCACCAGCAGGGATCTGGGCAGCTCCTACGAGCAGTACTTC. V and J are TRBV15 and TRBJ2-7; D gene ambiguous. Trimming took 3 bases from V and 0 from J, leaving 12 bases between them. This CDR3 is built from 15 residues. Germline loops: CDR1 LNHNV, CDR2 YYDKDF (reference sequence).

This chain uses TRBV4-1 with TRBJ2-2; 11 nucleotides align to TRBD2. The CDR3 is 18 residues long. Germline assignment: CDR1 MGHRA and CDR2 YSYEKL. J was trimmed by 1 base and V by 1 base; bases with no gene match: 5. CDR3 loop: CASSQGGLAALNTGELFF. The CDR3 coding sequence is TGCGCCAGCAGCCAAGGGGGACTAGCGGCTCTGAACACCGGGGAGCTGTTTTTT.

The gene calls are TRBV29-1 and TRBJ2-5, with TRBD2 matching over 7 bases. CDR1 and CDR2 (germline): SQVTM, ANQGSEA. Trimming at V came to 7 bases and at J to 5 bases, leaving 13 bases not matched to a gene. There are 14 residues in the CDR3. As DNA, the CDR3 is TGCAGCGCGAAGGGCGGGGGAGCAGGGGAGACCCAGTACTTC. Encoded protein: CSAKGGGAGETQYF. Variable domain in full (rest from reference TRBV29-1 and TRBJ2-5): SAVISQKPSRDICQRGTSLTIQCQVDSQVTMMFWYRQQPGQSLTLIATANQGSEATYESGFVIDKFPISRPNLTFSTLTVSNMSPEDSSIYLCSAKGGGAGETQYFGPGTRLLVL.

About this clone itself: The junction differs from germline at one of its ends, possibly a read error. The chain uses TRBV7-2 and TRBJ2-5; 7 positions match TRBD2. CDR3 size: 16 residues. CDR1 is SGHTA, CDR2 FQGNSA, per germline. The CDR3: CASSLAGGDLQGTQYF. The CDR3 nucleotides are TGTGCCAGCAGCTTAGCTGGGGGGGACCTCCAAGGGACCCAGTACTTC.

Concerning this clone: The sample holds other DNA sequences that translate to the same CDR3. V gene TRBV5-1 combines with J gene TRBJ2-7, with TRBD2 matching 13 bases. The CDR3 spans 15 residues. Germline values: CDR1 SGHRS, CDR2 YFSETQ. V shed 4 bases, J shed 2 bases, and the junction held 3 bases outside the gene matches. CDR3 DNA sequence: TGCGCCAGCAGCAGACTAGCGGGGGGCCCCTACGAGCAGTACTTC. Protein product: CASSRLAGGPYEQYF.

The chain joins TRBV6-6 to TRBJ2-2; D unclear. V was shortened by 6 bases and J by 8 bases, with 10 bases between the two germline ends. Germline values: CDR1 MNHNY, CDR2 SVGAGI (reference sequence). The CDR3 has 12 amino acids. As DNA, the CDR3 is TGTGCCAGCAGGCCCCCCGGGGGGGAGCTGTTTTTT. Its protein product is CASRPPGGELFF.

This chain links TRBV4-2 with TRBJ2-3; D gene uncertain. V was cut by 2 bases and J by 3 bases, with 12 bases left in between. The CDR3 is made up of 15 amino acids. Germline CDR1 LGHNA, CDR2 YNFKEQ. The CDR3 region is CASSQNPASTDTQYF. The CDR3 DNA is TGTGCCAGCAGCCAAAACCCCGCTAGTACAGATACGCAGTATTTT.

The chain combines TRBV16 with TRBJ2-2; TRBD2 matches at 13 bases. The CDR3 runs to 18 residues. The trim removed 0 bases at V and 2 bases at J, leaving 3 bases unmatched. Germline V gene sequence: CDR1 KGHSY, CDR2 FQNENV. This chain's CDR3 is CASSQSPGLAGNTGELFF. The CDR3 DNA reads as TGTGCCAGCAGCCAATCTCCGGGACTAGCGGGAAACACCGGGGAGCTGTTTTTT.

The rearrangement uses TRBV19 and TRBJ2-2, with TRBD2 matching 8 bases. Germline CDR1 is LNHDA and CDR2 is SQIVND (reference sequence). V gave up 6 bases and J gave up 6 bases; unmatched junction bases: 9. CDR3 length: 15 amino acids. CDR3 nucleotides: TGTGCCAGTAGAACCGGGACTAGGGGCGCCGGGGAGCTGTTTTTT. Translating it yields CASRTGTRGAGELFF.

This clone was detected only a few times. The gene calls are TRBV4-1 and TRBJ1-2; TRBD1 matches 7 bases. This CDR3 contains 14 residues. The V gene end was trimmed by 1 base and the J gene end by 12 bases; junction bases not matched to a gene: 11. Looked up from germline, CDR1 is MGHRA and CDR2 is YSYEKL. The CDR3 nucleotides are TGCGCCAGCAGCCAAGTGGGACAGCTAGCCAAGAACACCTTC. Its protein is CASSQVGQLAKNTF.

The chain recombines TRBV3-1 (or the pseudogene TRBV3-2) with TRBJ1-4; a weak D match, TRBD1 (6 bases). Per the germline V gene, CDR1 is LGHDT and CDR2 is YNNKEL (reference sequence). The CDR3 extends over 13 amino acids. V gave up 5 bases and J gave up 8 bases, with 12 bases separating them. Here the CDR3 DNA reads TGTGCCAGCAGCTGGGCAGGGGAAGAAAAACTGTTTTTT. This codes for CASSWAGEEKLFF.

The rearrangement joins TRBV7-6 to TRBJ1-6, with D possibly TRBD1 on 5 matching bases. The CDR3 loop spans 15 amino acids. The germline V gene has CDR1 SGHVS and CDR2 FNYEAQ. The V end was cut by 5 bases, the J end by 7 bases, with 15 bases between. In DNA, the CDR3 is TGTGCCAGCAGCCCCCGGGACTACAGGAATTCACCCCTCCACTTT. Amino acid sequence: CASSPRDYRNSPLHF.

This clone was recorded only once. This sequence joins TRBV6-1 and TRBJ1-5, with D possibly being TRBD1 (5 bases). Germline CDR1 is MNHNS and CDR2 is SASEGT. V lost 6 bases, J lost 2 bases, and 14 bases lay in between. This CDR3 spans 15 amino acids. CDR3 sequence reads: CASRGLGGGNQPQHF. The CDR3 nucleotides are TGTGCCAGCAGGGGTCTGGGGGGAGGCAATCAGCCCCAGCATTTT.

The V gene is TRBV24-1, the J gene TRBJ2-7; TRBD1 aligns across 10 bases. V shed 6 bases, J shed 5 bases, and the junction held 6 bases outside the gene matches. Germline V CDR1 and CDR2: KGHDR, SFDVKD. The CDR3 consists of 14 residues. CDR3 in DNA: TGTGCCACCAGTACCGGACAGGGGGGGAACGAGCAGTACTTC. It translates to CATSTGQGGNEQYF.